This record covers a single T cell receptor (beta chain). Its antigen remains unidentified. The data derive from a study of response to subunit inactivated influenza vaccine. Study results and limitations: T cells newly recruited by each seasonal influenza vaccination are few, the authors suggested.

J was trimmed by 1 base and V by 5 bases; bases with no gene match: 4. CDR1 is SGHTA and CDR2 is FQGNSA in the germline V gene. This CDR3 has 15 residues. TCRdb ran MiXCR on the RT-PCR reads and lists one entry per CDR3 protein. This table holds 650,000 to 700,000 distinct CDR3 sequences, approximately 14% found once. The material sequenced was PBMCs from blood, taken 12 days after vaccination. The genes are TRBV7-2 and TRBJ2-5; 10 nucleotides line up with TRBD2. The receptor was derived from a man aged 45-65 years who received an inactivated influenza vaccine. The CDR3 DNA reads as TGTGCCAGCAGCCCTCCTAGCGGGAGCCAAGAGACCCAGTACTTC. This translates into CASSPPSGSQETQYF.